This TCR beta chain was sequenced in a study of tumor-infiltrating lymphocytes in glioblastoma multiforme. Study-level points and caveats: Just one glioblastoma patient contributed to the TCR-mutation comparison. Clone frequencies may be distorted by unequal TCR transcripts per cell.

Regarding this clonotype: The target antigen is unknown.

The germline CDR1 and CDR2 sequences are MNHNY and SVGAGI (reference sequence). V gave up 8 bases and J gave up 10 bases; unmatched junction bases: 9. The CDR3 length is 13 residues. TCR beta libraries were built from RNA through three nested multiplex PCR rounds using modified ARM-PCR. Each CDR3 protein gets one entry after TCRdb re-called the multiplex PCR reads with MiXCR. The table has roughly 15,000 distinct CDR3 sequences, 65% to 75% seen once. The clonotype comes from a male donor with glioblastoma. The rearrangement uses TRBV6-6 and TRBJ1-5; 9 bases fit TRBD1. The sample was brain tumor tissue. CDR3 residues: CASEQGAAQPQHF. In DNA form, the CDR3 reads TGTGCCAGCGAACAGGGGGCGGCTCAACCCCAGCATTTT.